One sample yielded the 29 T cell receptor beta chains listed below, sequenced in a study of graft-versus-host responses after intestinal transplantation. The table came from immunoSEQ multiplex PCR; TCRdb's copy has only in-frame clones and leaves some out. This table holds approximately 120,000 clones, 90% to 95% found once. The antigens these receptors bind are not known. The material sequenced was unstimulated CD4+ T cells sorted from spleen or lymph node cells, taken before intestinal transplant. All receptors derive from a human donor who received an intestinal transplant.

This sequence joins TRBV29-1 and TRBJ2-1; unclear D gene. The germline V gene has CDR1 SQVTM and CDR2 ANQGSEA. V was shortened by 4 bases and J by 7 bases, with 14 bases between the two germline ends. This CDR3 is 13 amino acids long. CDR3 nucleotide sequence: TGCAGCGTTGCCGGGTTGGCAAGGAATGAGCAGTTCTTC. It translates to CSVAGLARNEQFF.

The gene calls are TRBV19 and TRBJ1-6, with 7 bases that match TRBD1. This CDR3 contains 14 residues. V trimming: 4 bases; J trimming: 9 bases; junction bases outside the gene matches: 6. The germline gives CDR1 LNHDA, CDR2 SQIVND (reference sequence). As DNA, the CDR3 is TGTGCCAGTAGTAGGCAGGGGGAAGGTTCACCCCTCCACTTT. Protein product: CASSRQGEGSPLHF.

The V and J genes are TRBV4-1 and TRBJ2-1; D possibly corresponds to TRBD2 (6 bases). V was cut by 1 base and J by 10 bases, with 8 bases left in between. CDR3 size: 12 residues. Germline V gives CDR1 MGHRA, CDR2 YSYEKL. The CDR3 spells CASSQVAGEQFF. The CDR3 bases are TGCGCCAGCAGCCAAGTCGCGGGGGAGCAGTTCTTC.

The J gene is TRBJ2-7, the V gene TRBV5-1; tentatively, D is TRBD2 (5 bases). The V and J ends lost 5 bases and 3 bases respectively, with 12 bases between them. CDR1 and CDR2 (germline): SGHRS, YFSETQ. CDR3 length: 13 amino acids. The CDR3 sequence: CASRVGESYEQYF. The CDR3 DNA reads as TGCGCCAGCAGAGTTGGGGAGAGCTACGAGCAGTACTTC.

The V gene is TRBV2, the J gene TRBJ2-5, with 7 positions matching TRBD2. In germline, CDR1 is SNHLY, CDR2 FYNNEI. V lost 4 bases to trimming and J lost 0 bases; unmatched junction nucleotides: 8. This CDR3 has 16 residues. CDR3 nucleotide sequence: TGTGCCAGCAGTGGTTTGTCTAGCGGTCACCAAGAGACCCAGTACTTC. It codes for CASSGLSSGHQETQYF. Drawing the rest from reference TRBV2 and TRBJ2-5, the complete variable domain is EPEVTQTPSHQVTQMGQEVILRCVPISNHLYFYWYRQILGQKVEFLVSFYNNEISEKSEIFDDQFSVERPDGSNFTLKIRSTKLEDSAMYFCASSGLSSGHQETQYFGPGTRLLVL.

The rearrangement links TRBV27 to TRBJ2-7; 10 bases agree with TRBD1. Trimming at V came to 6 bases and at J to 1 base, leaving 6 bases not matched to a gene. This CDR3 region has 15 residues. CDR1 is MNHEY and CDR2 is SMNVEV in the germline V gene (reference sequence). The CDR3 protein is CASRTPGQGSYEQYF. The CDR3 DNA sequence: TGTGCCAGCAGGACACCGGGACAGGGGTCCTACGAGCAGTACTTC.

This clone was counted a single time. This chain connects TRBV27 to TRBJ2-5; perhaps TRBD2 as D (5 bases). The V gene lost 8 bases and the J gene lost 7 bases, with 14 bases spanning the gap. This CDR3 has 12 amino acids. CDR1 and CDR2 (germline): MNHEY, SMNVEV (reference sequence). This CDR3 reads CASRTVGGTQYF. The CDR3, as DNA: TGTGCCAGCCGTACAGTAGGAGGGACCCAGTACTTC.

V and J are TRBV7-2 and TRBJ1-2, with D unclear. Trimming took 5 bases from V and 3 from J, leaving 10 bases between them. The CDR3 is made up of 13 amino acids. Germline CDR1 and CDR2: SGHTA and FQGNSA. In DNA, the CDR3 is TGTGCCAGCAGCGCCCCGATGGACTATGGCTACACCTTC. Protein sequence: CASSAPMDYGYTF. The complete variable domain, with remaining parts taken from reference TRBV7-2 and TRBJ1-2, reads GAGVSQSPSNKVTEKGKDVELRCDPISGHTALYWYRQSLGQGLEFLIYFQGNSAPDKSGLPSDRFSAERTGGSVSTLTIQRTQQEDSAVYLCASSAPMDYGYTFGSGTRLTVV.

This clone was counted once. This chain connects TRBV6-5 to TRBJ2-1; 9 bases fit TRBD2. V lost 6 bases, J lost 7 bases, and 10 bases stayed unmatched. This CDR3 region has 15 residues. Germline values: CDR1 MNHEY, CDR2 SVGAGI. The CDR3 reads CASSPLRSGGNEQFF. In DNA, the CDR3 is TGTGCCAGCAGCCCCTTGAGAAGCGGGGGGAATGAGCAGTTCTTC.

V usage is TRBV10-1 and J usage is TRBJ2-3; D uncertain. The V gene lost 5 bases and the J gene lost 4 bases, with 16 bases spanning the gap. CDR3 length: 15 residues. CDR1 and CDR2 (germline): WNHNN, SYGVQD (reference sequence). The DNA for the CDR3 is TGCGCCAGCAGTCTCTCTCGTGTAGGGTCAGATACGCAGTATTTT. This gives the protein CASSLSRVGSDTQYF.

The chain employs TRBV27 and TRBJ2-2; D is ambiguous. This CDR3 spans 13 amino acids. Germline CDR1 reads MNHEY; CDR2 reads SMNVEV (reference sequence). Trimming took off 6 bases at V and 3 bases at J, with 8 bases between the two ends. CDR3 loop: CASSFYDTGELFF. The CDR3 DNA reads as TGTGCCAGCAGCTTCTATGACACCGGGGAGCTGTTTTTT.

The chain links TRBV5-6 to TRBJ1-1, with D unresolved. Trimming left V 0 bases short and J 1 base short, with 4 bases between. CDR1 and CDR2 from the germline V gene are SGHDT and YYEEEE. The CDR3 spans 13 residues. CDR3 coding DNA: TGTGCCAGCAGCTTGGCGGCGAACACTGAAGCTTTCTTT. As protein: CASSLAANTEAFF.

V gene TRBV6-5 combines with J gene TRBJ2-7, with 8 bases lining up with TRBD2. After removal of 6 bases from V and 2 bases from J, the junction contained 6 bases not matched to a gene. The length of the CDR3 is 14 residues. CDR1 and CDR2 (germline): MNHEY, SVGAGI. For the CDR3, the DNA is TGTGCCAGCAGACAAGCGGGGGTCACCTACGAGCAGTACTTC. This encodes CASRQAGVTYEQYF.

This clone was detected a few times. The chain is built from TRBV14 and TRBJ1-5, with D unresolved. Trimming left V 4 bases short and J 9 bases short, with 7 bases between. The germline V gene has CDR1 SGHDN and CDR2 FVKESK. The CDR3 runs to 11 residues. CDR3 protein: CASSLRVPQHF. The CDR3 nucleotides read TGTGCCAGCAGCCTCCGGGTGCCCCAGCATTTT.

This chain links TRBV9 with TRBJ2-3; D uncertain. Germline lookup yields CDR1 SGDLS and CDR2 YYNGEE. The CDR3 sequence is 17 residues long. Trimming shortened V by 0 bases and J by 2 bases, and 16 bases separated the two germline ends. This chain's CDR3 is CASSVGTGPSVTDTQYF. The CDR3 region has the DNA TGTGCCAGCAGCGTAGGTACCGGACCCTCAGTCACAGATACGCAGTATTTT.

The chain has TRBV30 and TRBJ2-5, with D uncertain. Per germline, CDR1 GTSNPN and CDR2 SVGIG (reference sequence). The CDR3 is 13 amino acids. V gave up 4 bases and J gave up 5 bases, with 14 bases separating them. In DNA form, the CDR3 reads TGTGCCTGGACCGCGCGGATCAGGGAGACCCAGTACTTC. Residues: CAWTARIRETQYF.

V is TRBV4-1 and J is TRBJ1-1; tentative D call: TRBD1 (6 bases). V lost 3 bases and J 4 bases, leaving 12 bases between the germline ends. The CDR3 is 14 residues long. Per the germline V gene, CDR1 is MGHRA and CDR2 is YSYEKL. CDR3 DNA: TGCGCCAGCAGCCATAGAGGGGGGGCCACTGAAGCTTTCTTT. Its translation: CASSHRGGATEAFF.

This chain joins TRBV7-7 and TRBJ2-5; TRBD1 aligns across 7 bases. Germline CDR1 SSHAT, CDR2 FNYEAQ (reference sequence). Losses at the gene ends were 5 bases for V and 3 bases for J; bases not matched to a gene: 3. The CDR3 runs 13 residues. The CDR3 nucleotides are TGTGCCAGCAGCCAGGGACAGAAAGAGACCCAGTACTTC. Translated: CASSQGQKETQYF.

The rearrangement uses TRBV5-1 and TRBJ2-6, with TRBD2 as a possible D gene (7 bases). The CDR3 sequence is 17 residues long. V was cut by 4 bases and J by 0 bases, with 14 bases left in between. Germline loops: CDR1 SGHRS, CDR2 YFSETQ. The chain's CDR3 is CASSQAGASSGANVLTF. The CDR3 coding sequence is TGCGCCAGCAGCCAGGCGGGGGCGTCCTCTGGGGCCAACGTCCTGACTTTC.

This chain joins TRBV19 and TRBJ2-1; D is unclear. The germline gives CDR1 LNHDA, CDR2 SQIVND (reference sequence). V lost 4 bases and J 1 base, leaving 14 bases between the germline ends. This CDR3 is built from 16 residues. CDR3 in amino acids: CASSTPTSRSYNEQFF. DNA for the CDR3: TGTGCCAGTAGTACCCCGACTTCCCGATCCTACAATGAGCAGTTCTTC.

This clone was seen only a few times. The chain carries TRBV19 and TRBJ1-2, with TRBD1 matching over 9 bases. The CDR3 sequence is 13 residues long. CDR1 and CDR2 from the germline V gene are LNHDA and SQIVND (reference sequence). V gave up 5 bases and J gave up 6 bases; unmatched junction bases: 4. The CDR3: CASSRTGAHGYTF. The CDR3 DNA reads as TGTGCCAGTAGTCGGACAGGGGCGCATGGCTACACCTTC. Full variable domain (missing parts from reference TRBV19 and TRBJ1-2): DGGITQSPKYLFRKEGQNVTLSCEQNLNHDAMYWYRQDPGQGLRLIYYSQIVNDFQKGDIAEGYSVSREKKESFPLTVTSAQKNPTAFYLCASSRTGAHGYTFGSGTRLTVV.

This chain connects TRBV10-1 to TRBJ1-6, with D unresolved. This CDR3 region has 15 residues. The V end lost 8 bases, the J end lost 2 bases, and 13 bases lay between the germline ends. Germline V CDR1 and CDR2: WNHNN, SYGVQD (reference sequence). This CDR3 is CASPRVGPYNSPLHF. CDR3 in DNA: TGCGCCAGCCCCCGGGTCGGGCCCTATAATTCACCCCTCCACTTT.

The chain is built from TRBV9 and TRBJ2-2; 7 bases line up with TRBD2. The V and J ends lost 0 bases and 5 bases, in that order; junction bases with no gene match: 1. CDR3 length equals 14 residues. Germline assignment: CDR1 SGDLS and CDR2 YYNGEE. The CDR3: CASSVGAGTGELFF. DNA of the CDR3: TGTGCCAGCAGCGTAGGAGCGGGAACCGGGGAGCTGTTTTTT. Supplemented by reference TRBV9 and TRBJ2-2, the full variable domain reads DSGVTQTPKHLITATGQRVTLRCSPRSGDLSVYWYQQSLDQGLQFLIQYYNGEERAKGNILERFSAQQFPDLHSELNLSSLELGDSALYFCASSVGAGTGELFFGEGSRLTVL.

The rearrangement uses TRBV9 and TRBJ2-5; D unresolved. The germline V gene has CDR1 SGDLS and CDR2 YYNGEE. The CDR3 has 14 residues. Trimming stripped 0 bases from V and 6 bases from J, with 12 bases between. CDR3 sequence reads: CASSVDPRKQTQYF. The CDR3 DNA reads TGTGCCAGCAGCGTAGACCCTAGGAAACAGACCCAGTACTTC.

The V gene is TRBV6-8, the J gene TRBJ1-1; D might be TRBD1 (5 bases). Trimming pared 2 bases from V and 3 bases from J, leaving 28 bases between. From germline, CDR1 is MNHGY and CDR2 SAAAGT. The CDR3 loop spans 20 amino acids. CDR3 sequence reads: CASSYRSQGLLVILDTEAFF. The DNA for the CDR3 is TGTGCCAGCAGTTACCGGAGCCAGGGACTTTTAGTTATACTGGACACTGAAGCTTTCTTT.

V usage is TRBV7-9 and J usage is TRBJ2-1; D unresolved. CDR3 length: 11 amino acids. The V and J ends lost 4 bases and 3 bases respectively, with 1 base between them. Per the germline V gene, CDR1 is SEHNR and CDR2 is FQNEAQ (reference sequence). CDR3 sequence (DNA): TGTGCCAGCAGCTACTACAATGAGCAGTTCTTC. Amino acid sequence: CASSYYNEQFF.

This chain connects TRBV7-9 to TRBJ2-1; D ambiguous. The germline V and J ends were trimmed by 3 bases and 0 bases, with 6 bases remaining between them. The CDR3 runs 14 residues. Germline-derived CDR1 and CDR2 are SEHNR and FQNEAQ (reference sequence). The CDR3 loop reads CASSFTSSYNEQFF. The CDR3 DNA sequence: TGTGCCAGCAGCTTCACGAGCTCCTACAATGAGCAGTTCTTC.

J is TRBJ2-7 and V is TRBV11-2; perhaps TRBD1 as D (6 bases). The CDR3 loop spans 15 amino acids. Germline V gives CDR1 SGHAT, CDR2 FQNNGV. Trimming took 1 base from V and 7 from J, leaving 17 bases between them. The chain's CDR3 is CASSLGGQKLREQYF. For the CDR3, the DNA is TGTGCCAGCAGCTTAGGTGGACAGAAGCTACGAGAGCAGTACTTC.

The chain has TRBV6-6 and TRBJ1-6; no clear D. The CDR3 consists of 13 residues. Trimming pared 0 bases from V and 8 bases from J, leaving 5 bases between. The germline V gene has CDR1 MNHNY and CDR2 SVGAGI (reference sequence). CDR3 bases: TGTGCCAGCAGTTACTCTGGGGATTCACCCCTCCACTTT. Amino acid sequence: CASSYSGDSPLHF.